This T cell receptor (beta chain) was obtained from a study of T cell changes during pregnancy in multiple sclerosis. Sequencing was performed with immunoSEQ multiplex PCR; in TCRdb, only in-frame clones are kept and a portion is missing. The top ten clones hold 0.39% of a sample with about 50,000 clones, approximately 90% of them seen once. Sequencing was performed on CD4+ T cells from peripheral blood mononuclear cells, taken after pregnancy. The origin of this receptor is a female donor with multiple sclerosis, enrolled in a pregnancy study.

In nucleotides, the CDR3 is TGTGCCAGCAGCTTAGCCCTTCAAGAGACCCAGTACTTC. This codes for CASSLALQETQYF. The chain joins TRBV7-2 to TRBJ2-5; D unclear. The CDR3 covers 13 residues. Germline V gene lookup returns CDR1 SGHTA and CDR2 FQGNSA. The V end lost 0 bases, the J end lost 2 bases, and 4 bases lay between the germline ends.